The 29 T cell receptor beta chains below were found in one sample sequenced in a study of blood T cell repertoires in COVID-19. TCRdb's copy holds only in-frame clones and misses some; the assay was immunoSEQ multiplex PCR. The repertoire consists of 150,000 to 200,000 clones, with 70% to 90% occurring once and the leading ten covering approximately 11%. Sequenced: peripheral blood. These receptors were collected from a woman aged 60-70 years with COVID-19, enrolled during active disease.

The rearrangement links TRBV7-2 to TRBJ2-7; D may be TRBD1 (6 bases). The germline CDR1 and CDR2 sequences are SGHTA and FQGNSA. The CDR3 sequence is 14 residues long. With 4 bases removed from V and 7 bases from J, the gap between germline ends came to 17 bases. The CDR3 sequence is CASSSPTGLREQYF. In DNA, the CDR3 is TGTGCCAGCAGCTCTCCGACAGGATTACGGGAGCAGTACTTC.

J is TRBJ2-7 and V is TRBV18; 7 bases are shared with TRBD1. Looked up from germline, CDR1 is KGHSH and CDR2 is LQKENI. The CDR3 sequence is 13 residues long. The J segment lost 5 bases and the V segment lost 4 bases, leaving 5 bases of the junction unmatched. The CDR3 sequence is CASSHDRDHEQYF. DNA for the CDR3: TGTGCCAGCTCACACGACAGGGACCACGAGCAGTACTTC.

V and J are TRBV27 and TRBJ1-3, with a weak D call TRBD1 (6 bases). The CDR3 sequence is 15 residues long. Trimming cost V 5 bases and J 2 bases, with 13 bases left between them. Germline lookup yields CDR1 MNHEY and CDR2 SMNVEV (reference sequence). CDR3 sequence reads: CASSTSGGPGNTIYF. The CDR3 DNA reads TGTGCCAGCAGTACCTCCGGGGGGCCTGGAAACACCATATATTTT.

The chain links TRBV5-4 to TRBJ2-3; 8 bases match TRBD1. This CDR3 region has 13 residues. Trimming cost V 3 bases and J 6 bases; bases outside gene matches: 3. The germline gives CDR1 SGHNT, CDR2 YYREEE (reference sequence). The CDR3 is CASSWTGIDTQYF. The CDR3 DNA sequence: TGTGCCAGCAGCTGGACAGGGATTGATACGCAGTATTTT.

This clone was observed once. The chain links TRBV6-2 or TRBV6-3 to TRBJ2-1, with 12 bases matching TRBD2. Losses at the gene ends were 6 bases for V and 0 bases for J; bases not matched to a gene: 6. The CDR3 runs 17 residues. Germline CDR1 reads MNHEY; CDR2 reads SVGEGT. DNA for the CDR3: TGTGCCAGCAGCCGCGGGACTAGCGGGTACTCCTACAATGAGCAGTTCTTC. Translated: CASSRGTSGYSYNEQFF.

The DNA for the CDR3 is TGTGCCACCAGCCGGGAGGGTCGCACAGATACGCAGTATTTT. It specifies CATSREGRTDTQYF. The rearrangement links TRBV24-1 to TRBJ2-3, with 8 bases that match TRBD2. After removal of 7 bases from V and 1 base from J, the junction contained 3 bases not matched to a gene. Germline V gene data show CDR1 as KGHDR and CDR2 as SFDVKD. The CDR3 length is 14 residues.

This sequence joins TRBV9 and TRBJ2-1, with TRBD1 identical over 9 bases. This CDR3 is 16 amino acids long. CDR1 is SGDLS, CDR2 YYNGEE, per germline. J was trimmed by 3 bases and V by 4 bases; bases with no gene match: 8. Here the CDR3 DNA reads TGTGCCAGCAGCCCTGGGACAGGGATCAACTACAATGAGCAGTTCTTC. Residues: CASSPGTGINYNEQFF. The full variable domain, in which reference TRBV9 and TRBJ2-1 provide the parts outside the CDR3, is DSGVTQTPKHLITATGQRVTLRCSPRSGDLSVYWYQQSLDQGLQFLIQYYNGEERAKGNILERFSAQQFPDLHSELNLSSLELGDSALYFCASSPGTGINYNEQFFGPGTRLTVL.

The V gene is TRBV19, the J gene TRBJ2-1; D not certain. The CDR3 length is 13 residues. V was clipped by 3 bases and J by 5 bases, with 8 bases between them. Germline CDR1 is LNHDA and CDR2 is SQIVND (reference sequence). The CDR3 reads CASSISMDNEQFF. CDR3 nucleotide sequence: TGTGCCAGTAGTATTTCTATGGACAATGAGCAGTTCTTC.

This chain uses TRBV6-2 or TRBV6-3 with TRBJ2-7, with 8 bases fitting TRBD1. The CDR3 has 15 residues. With 2 bases clipped from V and 5 bases from J, the junction kept 8 bases outside the gene matches. Germline V gives CDR1 MNHEY, CDR2 SVGEGT. CDR3 sequence (DNA): TGTGCCAGCAGTTACCGACAGGGGACGCTAGACGAGCAGTACTTC. This gives the protein CASSYRQGTLDEQYF.

This clone occurred once. This sequence joins TRBV5-1 and TRBJ1-1, with 7 bases identical to TRBD1. The junction had 4 bases not matched to a gene; V was cut back by 1 base and J by 1 base. This CDR3 is built from 15 residues. Germline V gives CDR1 SGHRS, CDR2 YFSETQ. The DNA of the CDR3 is TGCGCCAGCAGCTTGAGGACAGGAGAGAACACTGAAGCTTTCTTT. This translates into CASSLRTGENTEAFF.

This clone was observed a few times. The genes are TRBV4-3 and TRBJ2-7; a weak D match, TRBD2 (6 bases). The germline V gene has CDR1 LGHNA and CDR2 YSLEER. This CDR3 is 15 amino acids long. Trimming cost V 4 bases and J 0 bases, with 13 bases left between them. Written as DNA, the CDR3 is TGCGCCAGCAGCCTAGAGCGGGCCCCCTCCTACGAGCAGTACTTC. It encodes CASSLERAPSYEQYF.

The chain has TRBV30 and TRBJ2-2, with 9 positions matching TRBD1. Losses at the gene ends were 2 bases for V and 3 bases for J; bases not matched to a gene: 16. From germline, CDR1 is GTSNPN and CDR2 SVGIG (reference sequence). The CDR3 consists of 19 residues. The CDR3 DNA is TGTGCCTGGAGTTCCCCAAGAAGTCGGACAGGGGCGCACACCGGGGAGCTGTTTTTT. Protein product: CAWSSPRSRTGAHTGELFF.

The rearrangement joins TRBV6-6 to TRBJ1-5; 8 positions agree with TRBD1. CDR1 is MNHNY and CDR2 is SVGAGI in the germline V gene (reference sequence). CDR3 length: 15 residues. V lost 5 bases, J lost 7 bases, and 10 bases stayed unmatched. CDR3 coding DNA: TGTGCCAGCAGTCCCGTACAGGGGGGAGGGCAGCCCCAGCATTTT. Encoded protein: CASSPVQGGGQPQHF.

The chain joins TRBV11-1 to TRBJ2-4; D is ambiguous. The germline V and J ends were trimmed by 1 base and 0 bases, with 10 bases remaining between them. In germline, CDR1 is SGHAT, CDR2 FQDESV (reference sequence). CDR3 length: 16 residues. CDR3 coding DNA: TGTGCCAGCAGCTTAGGTGGCAGGATAGCCAAAAACATTCAGTACTTC. Translation gives CASSLGGRIAKNIQYF.

There are a few counts of this clone. The chain joins TRBV29-1 to TRBJ2-7; 12 nucleotides align to TRBD2. The V gene end was trimmed by 4 bases and the J gene end by 1 base; junction bases not matched to a gene: 8. This CDR3 is built from 16 residues. Germline V CDR1 and CDR2: SQVTM, ANQGSEA. Here the CDR3 DNA reads TGCAGCGTTGGCTATGCTAGCGGGAGGGCGTCCTACGAGCAGTACTTC. Amino acid sequence: CSVGYASGRASYEQYF.

This clone was recorded only once. The chain has TRBV6-6 and TRBJ1-4, with 9 bases matching TRBD1. CDR3 length: 14 amino acids. Germline V gene lookup returns CDR1 MNHNY and CDR2 SVGAGI (reference sequence). Trimming took 5 bases from V and 6 from J; bases not matched to a gene: 4. This CDR3 is CASSPRQGDEKLFF. The CDR3, as DNA: TGTGCCAGCAGTCCCCGACAGGGGGATGAAAAACTGTTTTTT.

This chain links TRBV19 with TRBJ2-7; perhaps TRBD2 as D (5 bases). Germline V CDR1 and CDR2: LNHDA, SQIVND (reference sequence). The CDR3 has 14 residues. V lost 1 base, J lost 3 bases, and 10 bases lay in between. CDR3 coding DNA: TGTGCCAGTAGTATAGGAGGGAGTTACTACGAGCAGTACTTC. It is translated as CASSIGGSYYEQYF.

The CDR3 DNA sequence: TGTGCCAGCAGGGGGGCGAGGAGGACTAGCGGGCCGAGGAACACCGGGGAGCTGTTTTTT. This translates into CASRGARRTSGPRNTGELFF. The rearrangement links TRBV3-1 (or the pseudogene TRBV3-2) to TRBJ2-2, with 11 bases that match TRBD2. The CDR3 covers 20 residues. V trimming: 6 bases; J trimming: 1 base; junction bases outside the gene matches: 16. Germline CDR1 is LGHDT and CDR2 is YNNKEL (reference sequence).

This chain joins TRBV15 and TRBJ1-5; D perhaps matches TRBD1 (6 bases). Germline-derived CDR1 and CDR2 are LNHNV and YYDKDF (reference sequence). CDR3 length: 15 residues. Trimming stripped 4 bases from V and 6 bases from J, with 16 bases between. The CDR3 nucleotides read TGTGCCACCAGCATCTACAGGGAAGGGGGTCAGCCCCAGCATTTT. The encoded protein is CATSIYREGGQPQHF.

V is TRBV4-3 and J is TRBJ1-2; no definite D call. Trimming pared 0 bases from V and 3 bases from J, leaving 11 bases between. Germline CDR1 LGHNA, CDR2 YSLEER. The CDR3 sequence is 15 residues long. This CDR3 is CASSQERSLYYGYTF. The CDR3 nucleotides are TGCGCCAGCAGCCAAGAAAGGAGTTTATACTATGGCTACACCTTC.

The chain employs TRBV6-5 and TRBJ1-2; D gene uncertain. CDR3 length: 11 amino acids. V dropped 8 bases and J dropped 4 bases, with 8 bases sitting between them. The germline CDR1 and CDR2 sequences are MNHEY and SVGAGI. CDR3 loop: CASRFAYGYTF. The CDR3, as DNA: TGTGCCAGCCGGTTCGCCTATGGCTACACCTTC.

V usage is TRBV10-3 and J usage is TRBJ1-1; TRBD1 might be the D (6 bases). This CDR3 spans 13 amino acids. V gave up 5 bases and J gave up 5 bases, with 12 bases separating them. CDR1 is ENHRY, CDR2 SYGVKD, per germline. The CDR3 nucleotides are TGTGCCATCAGTCCACGGACAGAGACTGAAGCTTTCTTT. Translation gives CAISPRTETEAFF.

The table lists this clone with a few counts. The J gene is TRBJ1-5, the V gene TRBV28; no definite D call. The CDR3 is made up of 13 amino acids. CDR1 is MDHEN and CDR2 is SYDVKM in the germline V gene. With 5 bases removed from V and 7 bases from J, the gap between germline ends came to 12 bases. The CDR3 DNA sequence: TGTGCCAGCAGTCCGGTGGACTGGCAGCCCCAGCATTTT. It yields the protein CASSPVDWQPQHF. The whole variable domain, filled in from reference TRBV28 and TRBJ1-5, reads DVKVTQSSRYLVKRTGEKVFLECVQDMDHENMFWYRQDPGLGLRLIYFSYDVKMKEKGDIPEGYSVSREKKERFSLILESASTNQTSMYLCASSPVDWQPQHFGDGTRLSIL.

The rearrangement uses TRBV6-5 and TRBJ1-1; D uncertain. Germline-derived CDR1 and CDR2 are MNHEY and SVGAGI. This CDR3 contains 12 residues. V was trimmed by 7 bases and J by 3 bases, leaving 9 bases between them. The CDR3 sequence: CASIAQDTEAFF. DNA of the CDR3: TGTGCCAGCATTGCCCAGGACACTGAAGCTTTCTTT.

The V call is TRBV7-8, the J call TRBJ1-1, with TRBD1 identical over 7 bases. V was clipped by 5 bases and J by 3 bases; unmatched bases: 6. The CDR3 covers 14 residues. Germline V CDR1 and CDR2: SGHVS, FQNEAQ. The CDR3 is CASSRRQGHTEAFF. The CDR3 DNA reads TGTGCCAGCAGCCGTCGACAGGGTCACACTGAAGCTTTCTTT.

This clone came up once. The chain joins TRBV27 to TRBJ2-1; TRBD2 might be the D (7 bases). CDR3 size: 14 residues. Germline CDR1 reads MNHEY; CDR2 reads SMNVEV (reference sequence). V lost 3 bases and J lost 6, with 12 bases in between. DNA for the CDR3: TGTGCCAGCAGTTTTAGGGGGGGTCCCAATGAGCAGTTCTTC. Amino acids: CASSFRGGPNEQFF.

This chain links TRBV28 with TRBJ2-5, with 9 bases aligning to TRBD2. CDR3 length: 15 amino acids. Germline CDR1 reads MDHEN; CDR2 reads SYDVKM. Losses at the gene ends were 10 bases for V and 5 bases for J; bases not matched to a gene: 14. The CDR3 is CATSWREGWRETQYF. DNA of the CDR3: TGTGCCACCTCCTGGCGGGAGGGCTGGAGGGAGACCCAGTACTTC.

This clone was found a few times. The chain has TRBV6-4 and TRBJ2-6; D gene ambiguous. The germline V and J ends were trimmed by 5 bases and 0 bases, with 5 bases remaining between them. This CDR3 is 14 amino acids long. Per germline, CDR1 MRHNA and CDR2 SNTAGT. The CDR3 loop is CASSLVSGANVLTF. Here the CDR3 DNA reads TGTGCCAGCAGTTTAGTCTCTGGGGCCAACGTCCTGACTTTC.

This sequence joins TRBV30 and TRBJ1-2; 9 positions agree with TRBD1. This CDR3 spans 12 amino acids. In germline, CDR1 is GTSNPN, CDR2 SVGIG (reference sequence). With V trimmed by 3 bases and J by 5 bases, 1 base remained unmatched. The chain's CDR3 is CAWSGTGYGYTF. The CDR3 DNA sequence: TGTGCCTGGAGCGGGACAGGGTATGGCTACACCTTC.